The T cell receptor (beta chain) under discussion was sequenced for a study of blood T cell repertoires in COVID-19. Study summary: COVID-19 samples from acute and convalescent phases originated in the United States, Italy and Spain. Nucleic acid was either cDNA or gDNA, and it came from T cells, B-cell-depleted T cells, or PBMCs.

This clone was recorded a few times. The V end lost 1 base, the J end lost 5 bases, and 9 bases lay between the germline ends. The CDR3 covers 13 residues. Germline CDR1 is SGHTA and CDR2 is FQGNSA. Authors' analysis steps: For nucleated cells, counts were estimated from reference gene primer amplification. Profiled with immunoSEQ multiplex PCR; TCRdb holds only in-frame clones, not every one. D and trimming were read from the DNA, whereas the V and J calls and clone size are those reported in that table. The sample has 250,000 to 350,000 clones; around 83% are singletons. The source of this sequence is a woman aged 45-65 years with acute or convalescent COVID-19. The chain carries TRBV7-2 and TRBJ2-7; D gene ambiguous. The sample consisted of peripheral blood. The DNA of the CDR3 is TGTGCCAGCAGCTTAGTGGTCCGGGACGAGCAGTACTTC. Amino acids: CASSLVVRDEQYF.